The clone carrying this T cell receptor (beta chain) was counted between two and nine times. After removal of 5 bases from V and 8 bases from J, the junction contained 15 bases not matched to a gene. Looked up from germline, CDR1 is LNHDA and CDR2 is SQIVND (reference sequence). There are 17 residues in the CDR3. This sample was included in a study of blood T cell repertoires in COVID-19. Study-wide background: The study drew acute and convalescent COVID-19 samples from the United States, Italy and Spain. Nucleic acid was either cDNA or gDNA, and it came from T cells, B-cell-depleted T cells, or PBMCs.

Study processing details: The authors estimated nucleated cell counts from reference gene primer amplification. Measured with immunoSEQ multiplex PCR; TCRdb has only the in-frame clones, and not every one. The V and J calls and clone size come from that table; D and trimming were worked out from the DNA. The sample lists 200,000 to 300,000 clones, around 79% occurring once. This receptor was obtained from a woman of 80 years or more with acute or convalescent COVID-19. V gene TRBV19 combines with J gene TRBJ1-2; 12 bases are shared with TRBD1. The sequenced sample consisted of peripheral blood. CDR3 in amino acids: CASSPRTPGTGGGGYTF. The CDR3 coding sequence is TGTGCCAGTAGTCCCCGAACACCCGGGACAGGGGGCGGCGGCTACACCTTC.